The 7 T cell receptor beta chains listed next were all sequenced from one sample in a study of low-dose radiotherapy and immunotherapy resistance in tumors. Priming of first-strand cDNA relied on TRAV- and TRBV-specific primers (covering alpha and beta chains). Amplification of TCRs used a constant-region primer and V-primer adapter for 15 to 25 PCR cycles. One entry per CDR3 protein results from TCRdb running MiXCR on the reads. The sample contains approximately 46,000 distinct CDR3 sequences, approximately 26% of which appear only once. Time point in this sample: after trial treatment. Treatment reported: LDRT plus nivolumab, ipilimumab, low-dose cyclophosphamide and aspirin (RACIN trial). Source: PBMCs, taken after low-dose radiotherapy plus immunotherapy. All receptors derive from a male donor with prostate cancer.

This clonotype occurred many times. The chain links TRBV10-3 to TRBJ1-2; D is possibly TRBD1 (6 bases). The CDR3 is 13 amino acids. CDR1 is ENHRY, CDR2 SYGVKD, per germline. Trimming removed 4 bases from V and 1 base from J, with 7 bases in between. CDR3 sequence (DNA): TGTGCCATCAGTGTACAGGGTAACTATGGCTACACCTTC. Protein sequence: CAISVQGNYGYTF.

This clonotype was seen at least ten times. The chain recombines TRBV15 with TRBJ2-1, with TRBD1 matching 8 bases. This CDR3 is 16 amino acids long. Germline CDR1 and CDR2: LNHNV and YYDKDF (reference sequence). With 6 bases clipped from V and 7 bases from J, the junction kept 14 bases outside the gene matches. In DNA form, the CDR3 reads TGTGCCACCAGTTTGGACAGGGTGTCCTTGACGAATGAGCAGTTCTTC. This encodes CATSLDRVSLTNEQFF.

This clonotype was seen ten or more times. V gene TRBV28 combines with J gene TRBJ2-7; 7 bases align to TRBD1. V lost 6 bases and J lost 5; bases outside the gene matches: 7. Germline assignment: CDR1 MDHEN and CDR2 SYDVKM. CDR3 length equals 13 residues. Here the CDR3 DNA reads TGTGCCAGCAGCCGACAGGGTGAGCACGAGCAGTACTTC. It yields the protein CASSRQGEHEQYF.

This clonotype was observed many times. The chain uses TRBV7-3 and TRBJ1-6; a weak D match, TRBD1 (5 bases). Germline CDR1 and CDR2: SGHTA and FQGTGA. CDR3 length: 16 amino acids. The V end lost 5 bases, the J end lost 8 bases, and 19 bases lay between the germline ends. Here the CDR3 reads CASSQDSRSRHSPLHF. CDR3 bases: TGTGCCAGCAGCCAAGACAGCCGGTCCCGTCATTCACCCCTCCACTTT.

Many counts were recorded for this clonotype. CDR3 in DNA: TGTGCCAGCAGATCTAGCGGGGCCTCCTCCTACAATGAGCAGTTCTTC. Encoded protein: CASRSSGASSYNEQFF. V and J are TRBV14 and TRBJ2-1, with 9 nucleotides matching TRBD2. Germline CDR1 reads SGHDN; CDR2 reads FVKESK. The ends lost 6 bases at V and 0 bases at J; junction bases unmatched: 6. This CDR3 contains 16 residues.

The chain carries TRBV2 and TRBJ2-1; D assignment may be TRBD1 or TRBD2 (5 bases each). The length of the CDR3 is 13 residues. Germline values: CDR1 SNHLY, CDR2 FYNNEI. Trimming removed 7 bases from V and 11 bases from J, with 18 bases in between. DNA of the CDR3: TGTGCCAGCAATGATGTGGGGGAACTAAAGCAGTTCTTC. It yields the protein CASNDVGELKQFF.

The V call is TRBV5-1, the J call TRBJ2-7; 8 bases agree with TRBD1. The J segment lost 1 base and the V segment lost 4 bases, leaving 7 bases of the junction unmatched. Looked up from germline, CDR1 is SGHRS and CDR2 is YFSETQ. This CDR3 spans 15 amino acids. CDR3 nucleotide sequence: TGCGCCAGCAGCAGGACAGACAGGGGTTCCTACGAGCAGTACTTC. Protein product: CASSRTDRGSYEQYF.